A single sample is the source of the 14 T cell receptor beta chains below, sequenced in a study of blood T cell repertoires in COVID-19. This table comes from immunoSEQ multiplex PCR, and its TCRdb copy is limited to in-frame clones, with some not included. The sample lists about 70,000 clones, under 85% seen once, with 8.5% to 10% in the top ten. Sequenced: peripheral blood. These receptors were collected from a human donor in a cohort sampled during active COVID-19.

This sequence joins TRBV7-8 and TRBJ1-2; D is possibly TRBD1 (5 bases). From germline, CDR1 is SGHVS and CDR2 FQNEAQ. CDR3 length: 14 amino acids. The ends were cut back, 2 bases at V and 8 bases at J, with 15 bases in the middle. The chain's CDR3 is CASSLRQGGKGYTF. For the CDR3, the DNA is TGTGCCAGCAGCTTAAGGCAGGGAGGGAAAGGCTACACCTTC.

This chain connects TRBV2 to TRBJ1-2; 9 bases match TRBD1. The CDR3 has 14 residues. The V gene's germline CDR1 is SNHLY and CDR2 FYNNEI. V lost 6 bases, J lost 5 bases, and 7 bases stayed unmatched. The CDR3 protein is CASRYRGLGYGYTF. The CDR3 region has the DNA TGTGCCAGCAGGTACAGGGGGCTGGGGTATGGCTACACCTTC.

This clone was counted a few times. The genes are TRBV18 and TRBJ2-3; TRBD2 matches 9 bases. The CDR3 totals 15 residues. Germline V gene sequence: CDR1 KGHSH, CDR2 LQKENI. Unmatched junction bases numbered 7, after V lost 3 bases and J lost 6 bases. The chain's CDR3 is CASSPLAGSADTQYF. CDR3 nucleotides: TGTGCCAGCTCACCTCTAGCGGGGTCGGCGGATACGCAGTATTTT.

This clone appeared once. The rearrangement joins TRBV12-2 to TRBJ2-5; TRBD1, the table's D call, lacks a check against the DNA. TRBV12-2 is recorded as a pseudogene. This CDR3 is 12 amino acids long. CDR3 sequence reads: CASRLDRETQYF. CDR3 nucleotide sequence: TGTGCAAGTCGCTTAGACAGGGAGACCCAGTACTTC.

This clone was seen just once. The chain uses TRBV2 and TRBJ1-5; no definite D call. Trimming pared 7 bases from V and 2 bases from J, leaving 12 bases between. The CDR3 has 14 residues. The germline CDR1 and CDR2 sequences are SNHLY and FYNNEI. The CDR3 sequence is CASKEGPRNQPQHF. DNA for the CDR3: TGTGCCAGCAAGGAGGGTCCCCGCAATCAGCCCCAGCATTTT.

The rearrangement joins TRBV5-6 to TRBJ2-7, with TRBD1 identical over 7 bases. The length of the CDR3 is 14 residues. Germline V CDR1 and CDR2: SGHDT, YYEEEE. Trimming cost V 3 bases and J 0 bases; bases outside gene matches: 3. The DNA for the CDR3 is TGTGCCAGCAGCTCCGGGACAGCCTCCTACGAGCAGTACTTC. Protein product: CASSSGTASYEQYF.

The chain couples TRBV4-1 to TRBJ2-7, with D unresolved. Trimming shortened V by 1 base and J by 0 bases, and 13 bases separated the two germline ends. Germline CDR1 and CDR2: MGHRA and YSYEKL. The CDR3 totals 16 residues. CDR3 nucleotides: TGCGCCAGCAGCCAAGGCGCGGTCCAGAACTCCTACGAGCAGTACTTC. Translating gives CASSQGAVQNSYEQYF.

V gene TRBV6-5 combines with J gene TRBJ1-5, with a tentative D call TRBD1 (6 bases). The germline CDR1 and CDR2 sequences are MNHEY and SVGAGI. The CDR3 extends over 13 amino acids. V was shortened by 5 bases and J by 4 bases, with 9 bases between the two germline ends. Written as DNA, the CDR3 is TGTGCCAGCAGTATGGACAGAAATCAGCCCCAGCATTTT. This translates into CASSMDRNQPQHF.

CDR3 in amino acids: CASSLAGGNYGYTF. DNA of the CDR3: TGTGCCAGCTCGCTCGCAGGAGGTAACTATGGCTACACCTTC. This sequence joins TRBV18 and TRBJ1-2; D not resolved. The CDR3 contains 14 residues. V shed 6 bases and J shed 1 base, with 12 bases lying between them. Germline CDR1 reads KGHSH; CDR2 reads LQKENI.

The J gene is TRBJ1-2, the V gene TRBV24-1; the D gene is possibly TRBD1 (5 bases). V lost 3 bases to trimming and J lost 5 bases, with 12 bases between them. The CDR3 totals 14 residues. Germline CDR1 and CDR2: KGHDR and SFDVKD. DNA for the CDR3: TGTGCCACCAGTGATCTTGGGGGGATGTATGGCTACACCTTC. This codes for CATSDLGGMYGYTF.

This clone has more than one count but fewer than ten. The CDR3 region is CASSSRDIPSYGYTF. The CDR3 region has the DNA TGTGCCAGCAGTTCTCGGGACATACCTAGCTATGGCTACACCTTC. The genes are TRBV6-5 and TRBJ1-2, with D perhaps matching TRBD1 (6 bases). This CDR3 spans 15 amino acids. V was trimmed by 4 bases and J by 4 bases, leaving 16 bases between them. CDR1 and CDR2 (germline): MNHEY, SVGAGI.

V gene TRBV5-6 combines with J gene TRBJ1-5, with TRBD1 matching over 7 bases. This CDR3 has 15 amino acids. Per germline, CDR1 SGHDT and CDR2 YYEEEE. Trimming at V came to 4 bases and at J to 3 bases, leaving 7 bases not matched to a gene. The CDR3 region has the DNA TGTGCCAGCAGCACCCTGGGACAGATCAATCAGCCCCAGCATTTT. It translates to CASSTLGQINQPQHF.

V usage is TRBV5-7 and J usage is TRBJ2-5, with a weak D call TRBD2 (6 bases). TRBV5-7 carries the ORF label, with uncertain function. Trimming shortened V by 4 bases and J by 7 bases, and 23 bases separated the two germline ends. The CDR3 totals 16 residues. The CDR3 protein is CASSPEVHSGRRTQYF. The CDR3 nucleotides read TGTGCCAGCAGCCCGGAGGTGCACTCGGGGAGGAGGACCCAGTACTTC.

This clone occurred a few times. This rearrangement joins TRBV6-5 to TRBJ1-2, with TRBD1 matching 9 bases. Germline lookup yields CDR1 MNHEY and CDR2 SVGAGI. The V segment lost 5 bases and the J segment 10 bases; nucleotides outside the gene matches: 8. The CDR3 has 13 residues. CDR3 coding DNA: TGTGCCAGCAGTATGGGACAGGGTAGGGACTACACCTTC. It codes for CASSMGQGRDYTF.